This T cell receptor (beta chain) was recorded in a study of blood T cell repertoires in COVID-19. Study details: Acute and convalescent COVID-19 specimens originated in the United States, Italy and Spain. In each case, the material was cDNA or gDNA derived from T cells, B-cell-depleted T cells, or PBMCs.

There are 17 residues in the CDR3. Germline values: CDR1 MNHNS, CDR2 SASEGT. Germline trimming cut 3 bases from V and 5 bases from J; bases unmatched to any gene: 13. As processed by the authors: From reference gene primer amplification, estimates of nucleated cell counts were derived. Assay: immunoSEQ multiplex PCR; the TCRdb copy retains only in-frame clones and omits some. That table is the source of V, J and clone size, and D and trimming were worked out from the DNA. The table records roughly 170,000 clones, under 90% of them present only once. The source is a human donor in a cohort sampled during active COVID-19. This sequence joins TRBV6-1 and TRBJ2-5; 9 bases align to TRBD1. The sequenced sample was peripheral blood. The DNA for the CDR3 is TGTGCCAGCAGTGAGTTTGCAAACAGGGGGCTGTGGGAGACCCAGTACTTC. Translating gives CASSEFANRGLWETQYF.